This T cell receptor (beta chain) originates from a study of blood T cell repertoires in COVID-19. Study context: The United States, Italy and Spain supplied acute and convalescent COVID-19 samples.

Methods used by the authors: Researchers report that nucleated cell counts were estimated from reference gene primer amplification. Generated by immunoSEQ multiplex PCR, the TCRdb table keeps only in-frame clones and is missing some. Clone size and V and J calls were adopted from that table, with D and trimming inferred from the DNA. Of 75,000 to 100,000 clones listed, more than 75% are singletons. This TCR was recovered from a woman at least 80 years old with acute or convalescent COVID-19. Sequencing was performed on peripheral blood.

The CDR3: CASSPRAMSFITEAFF. The DNA for the CDR3 is TGTGCCAGCAGCCCCCGCGCCATGTCGTTTATTACTGAAGCTTTCTTT. The chain couples TRBV7-3 to TRBJ1-1; D is undetermined. The CDR3 is 16 residues long. With 5 bases removed from V and 5 bases from J, the gap between germline ends came to 21 bases. In germline, CDR1 is SGHTA, CDR2 FQGTGA.